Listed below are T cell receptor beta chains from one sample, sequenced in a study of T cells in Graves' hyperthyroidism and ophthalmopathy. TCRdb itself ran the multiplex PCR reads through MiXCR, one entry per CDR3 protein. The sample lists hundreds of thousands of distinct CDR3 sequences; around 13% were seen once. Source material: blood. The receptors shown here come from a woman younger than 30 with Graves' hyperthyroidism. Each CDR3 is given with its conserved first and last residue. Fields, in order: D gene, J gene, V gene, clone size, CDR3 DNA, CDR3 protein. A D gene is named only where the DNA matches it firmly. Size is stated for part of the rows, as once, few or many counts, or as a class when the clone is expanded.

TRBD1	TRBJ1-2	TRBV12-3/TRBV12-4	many	TGTGCCAGCAGTCCGGGACAGGGGATGGTTGACTATGGCTACACCTTC	CASSPGQGMVDYGYTF
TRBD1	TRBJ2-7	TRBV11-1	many	TGTGCCAGCAGCTCGGACAGGGCGAAATCCTACGAGCAGTACTTC	CASSSDRAKSYEQYF
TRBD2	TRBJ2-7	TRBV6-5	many	TGTGCCAGCAGTTACGTGGAGCTAGCGGGTTTGGACTACGAGCAGTACTTC	CASSYVELAGLDYEQYF
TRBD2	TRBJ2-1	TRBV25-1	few	TGTGCCAGCAGTGGTGGGACTAGCGGCATTTGGAATGAGCAGTTCTTC	CASSGGTSGIWNEQFF
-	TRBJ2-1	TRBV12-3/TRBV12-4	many	TGTGCCAGCAGTGTCACCGGGGCAAGCTCCTACAATGAGCAGTTCTTC	CASSVTGASSYNEQFF
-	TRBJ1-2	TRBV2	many	TGTGCCAGCAGTGAAGCGCTTGGCAGGGGCCAAAGTTACACCTTC	CASSEALGRGQSYTF
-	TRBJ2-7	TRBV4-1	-	TGCGCCAGCAGCCAAGGGGAGGGGGGCCCCTACGAGCAGTACTTC	CASSQGEGGPYEQYF
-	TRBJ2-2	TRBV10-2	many	TGCGCCAGCAGTGAGTGGGCTAGCTCGAACACCGGGGAGCTGTTTTTT	CASSEWASSNTGELFF
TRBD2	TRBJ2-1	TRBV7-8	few	TGTGCCAGCAGCGCGTATCCGGGACTAGCGGGAGGAGGCGACAATGAGCAGTCCTTC	CASSAYPGLAGGGDNEQSF
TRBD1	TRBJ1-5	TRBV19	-	TGTGCCAGTAGTACCGGACAGGGGGTTGGTCAGCCCCAGCATTTT	CASSTGQGVGQPQHF
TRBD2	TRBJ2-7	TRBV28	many	TGTGCCAGCAACTCGGGGGGACTAGCGCCATCCTACGAGCAGTACTTC	CASNSGGLAPSYEQYF
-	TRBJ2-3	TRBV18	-	TGTGCCAGCTCACCACCAGCCCTCACAGATACGCAGTATTTT	CASSPPALTDTQYF
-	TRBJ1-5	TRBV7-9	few	TGTGCCAGCAGCTTTGGAGATAATAGCAATCAGCCCCAGCATTTT	CASSFGDNSNQPQHF
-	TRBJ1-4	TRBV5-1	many	TGCGCCAGCAGCTTGATCCGGGCAGCTAATGAAAAACTGTTTTTT	CASSLIRAANEKLFF
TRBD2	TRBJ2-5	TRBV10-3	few	TGTGCCATCAGTGAGCTAGCGGGGATACAAGAGACCCAGTACTTC	CAISELAGIQETQYF
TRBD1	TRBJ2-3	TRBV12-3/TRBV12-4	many	TGTGCCAGCAGCTCATCCGACAGGGACCTTAGCACAGATACGCAGTATTTT	CASSSSDRDLSTDTQYF
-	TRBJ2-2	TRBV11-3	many	TGTGCCAGCAGCTTCCTGGACAGCACCGGGGAGCTGTTTTTT	CASSFLDSTGELFF
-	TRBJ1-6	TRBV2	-	TGTGCCAGCAGTCCTAGACGGTCCTATAATTCACCCCTCCACTTT	CASSPRRSYNSPLHF
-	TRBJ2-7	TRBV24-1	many	TGTGCCACCAAGCCGGGCCTAAACTTTTGGTACGAGCAGTACTTC	CATKPGLNFWYEQYF
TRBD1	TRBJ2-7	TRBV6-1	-	TGTGCCAGCAGTGATCCCCGGACAGGGCCCTACGAGCAGTACTTC	CASSDPRTGPYEQYF
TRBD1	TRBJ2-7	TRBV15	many	TGTGCCACCAGCTTTCCACGCGAACAGGGGGACCTCTCCTACGAGCAGTACTTC	CATSFPREQGDLSYEQYF
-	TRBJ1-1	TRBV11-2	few	TGTGCCAGCAGCTTAGGGGGGAGGGTGAACACTGAAGCTTTCTTT	CASSLGGRVNTEAFF
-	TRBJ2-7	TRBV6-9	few	TGCGCCAGCAGTGCCAGGATCGATGGCGAGCAGTACTTC	CASSARIDGEQYF
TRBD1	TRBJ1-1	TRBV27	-	TGTGCCAGCAGGAGGACAGGGGGCAGACCTGAAGCTTTCTTT	CASRRTGGRPEAFF
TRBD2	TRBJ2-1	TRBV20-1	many	TGCAGTGCTAGAGGGTTTAGCGGGAGGGCCGGGAATGAGCAGTTCTTC	CSARGFSGRAGNEQFF
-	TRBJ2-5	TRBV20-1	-	TGCAGTGCCCCCGATTGGGGGTTGGGTGAGTACTTC	CSAPDWGLGEYF
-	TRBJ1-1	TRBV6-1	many	TGTGCCAGCAGTGAAGGATTCACTGAAGCTTTCTTT	CASSEGFTEAFF
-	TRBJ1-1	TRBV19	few	TGTGCCAGCAAAATCGGCATCTGGGGAACCACTGAAGCTTTCTTT	CASKIGIWGTTEAFF
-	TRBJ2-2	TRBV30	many	TGTGCCTGGAGCCTCCGGACTCAAACGGGCGGGGAGCTGTTTTTT	CAWSLRTQTGGELFF
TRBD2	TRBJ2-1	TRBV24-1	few	TGTGCCACCAGTGGGTACAGGGGGACTAGCGGGAGCTCCTACAATGAGCAGTTCTTC	CATSGYRGTSGSSYNEQFF
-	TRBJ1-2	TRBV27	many	TGTGCCAGCAGAGACTTTGGTGGGCGAACTCTTGATGGCTACACCTTC	CASRDFGGRTLDGYTF
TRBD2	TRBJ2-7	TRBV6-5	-	TGTGCCAGCAGTTACTCACAACTAGCGGGAGGTAGCGAGCAGTACTTC	CASSYSQLAGGSEQYF
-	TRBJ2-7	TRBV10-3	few	TGTGCCTCCGGGCTAGACCTCGACGAGCAGTACTTC	CASGLDLDEQYF
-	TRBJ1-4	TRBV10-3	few	TGTGCCATCGGAATGGGGGTGGATGAAAAACTGTTTTTT	CAIGMGVDEKLFF
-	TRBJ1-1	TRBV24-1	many	TGTGCCACCAGTGATTCGAGGTTGAACACTGAAGCTTTCTTT	CATSDSRLNTEAFF
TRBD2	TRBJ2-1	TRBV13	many	TGTGCCAGCAGCGACGCAACTAGCGGGAGGGCGTCCAATGAGCAGTTCTTC	CASSDATSGRASNEQFF
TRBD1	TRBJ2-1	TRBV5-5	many	TGTGCCACCACAACAGGGGCCAACAATGAGCAGTTCTTC	CATTTGANNEQFF
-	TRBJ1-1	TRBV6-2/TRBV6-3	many	TGTGCCAGCAGTTACCTTAGGGGCGGCAGCGGTGGGAACACTGAAGCTTTCTTT	CASSYLRGGSGGNTEAFF
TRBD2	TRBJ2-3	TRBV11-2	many	TGTGCCAGCAGCTTATGGACTAGCGGGGCAAGCACAGATACGCAGTATTTT	CASSLWTSGASTDTQYF
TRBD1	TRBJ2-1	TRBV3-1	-	TGTGCCAGCAGCCCAGCCCCGGACAGGGCGCGAGGTGAGCAGTTCTTC	CASSPAPDRARGEQFF
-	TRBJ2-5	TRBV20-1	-	TGCAGTGCTAGCCCGCAGGGGGAGACCCAGTACTTC	CSASPQGETQYF
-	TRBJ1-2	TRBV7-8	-	TGTGCCAGCAGCCAGGACCGCGCGGGCTACACCTTC	CASSQDRAGYTF